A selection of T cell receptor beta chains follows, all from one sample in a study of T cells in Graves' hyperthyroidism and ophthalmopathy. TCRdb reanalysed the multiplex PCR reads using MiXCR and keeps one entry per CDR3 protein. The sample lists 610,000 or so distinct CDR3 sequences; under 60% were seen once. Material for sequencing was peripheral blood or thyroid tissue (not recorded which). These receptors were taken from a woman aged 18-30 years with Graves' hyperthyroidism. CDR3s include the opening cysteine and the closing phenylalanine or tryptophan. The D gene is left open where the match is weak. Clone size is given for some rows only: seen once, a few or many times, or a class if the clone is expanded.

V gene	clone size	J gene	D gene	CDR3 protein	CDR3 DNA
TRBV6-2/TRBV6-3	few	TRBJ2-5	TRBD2	CASSPYREGETQYF	TGTGCCAGCAGTCCCTACCGGGAGGGAGAGACCCAGTACTTC
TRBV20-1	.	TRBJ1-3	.	CSARGALSGNTIYF	TGCAGTGCTAGAGGGGCGCTCTCTGGAAACACCATATATTTT
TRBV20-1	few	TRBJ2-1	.	CSAFRRVEQFF	TGCAGTGCTTTCCGCAGGGTTGAGCAGTTCTTC
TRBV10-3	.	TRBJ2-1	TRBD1	CAISPAQGLAEQFF	TGTGCCATCAGTCCCGCACAGGGGTTGGCTGAGCAGTTCTTC
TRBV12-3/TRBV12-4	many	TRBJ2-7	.	CASSLTRPRYEQYF	TGTGCCAGCAGTTTAACGCGACCCCGCTACGAGCAGTACTTC
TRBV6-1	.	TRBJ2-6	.	CASSEFGRLTEAF	TGTGCCAGCAGTGAATTCGGCCGTTTGACTGAAGCTTTC
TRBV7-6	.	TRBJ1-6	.	CASSPGSPLHF	TGTGCCAGCAGCCCCGGTTCACCCCTCCACTTT
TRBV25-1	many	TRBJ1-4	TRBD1	CASSDPGQGNEKLFF	TGTGCCAGCAGTGACCCGGGACAGGGGAATGAAAAACTGTTTTTT
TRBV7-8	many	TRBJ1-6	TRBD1	CASSPDRVTPLHF	TGTGCCAGCAGCCCAGACAGGGTTACACCCCTCCACTTT
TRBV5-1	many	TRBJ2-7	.	CASSLEVKSGPSEQYF	TGCGCCAGCAGCTTGGAGGTGAAAAGCGGGCCTTCCGAGCAGTACTTC
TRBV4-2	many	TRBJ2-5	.	CASSQRGHETQYF	TGTGCCAGCAGCCAGCGTGGGCATGAGACCCAGTACTTC
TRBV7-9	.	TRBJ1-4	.	CASSELGGGTGQNVDEKLFF	TGTGCCAGCAGTGAACTCGGAGGGGGGACGGGGCAGAACGTGGATGAAAAACTGTTTTTT
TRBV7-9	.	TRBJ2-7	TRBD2	CASSPPLAGEGHEQYF	TGTGCCAGCAGCCCCCCCCTAGCGGGAGAAGGACACGAGCAGTACTTC
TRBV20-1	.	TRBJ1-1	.	CSAREAGQTEAFF	TGCAGTGCTAGAGAGGCAGGGCAGACTGAAGCTTTCTTT
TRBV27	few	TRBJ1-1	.	CASRAKADTEAFF	TGTGCCAGCAGGGCCAAAGCTGACACTGAAGCTTTCTTT
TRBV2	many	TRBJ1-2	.	CASSEGTKGYGYTF	TGTGCCAGCAGTGAAGGGACGAAGGGCTATGGCTACACCTTC
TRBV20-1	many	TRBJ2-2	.	CSASPGKVITGELFF	TGCAGTGCCAGCCCAGGGAAGGTTATCACCGGGGAGCTGTTTTTT
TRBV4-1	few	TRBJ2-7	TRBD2	CTSSHEQREGLEQYF	TGCACCAGCAGCCACGAGCAGCGGGAGGGCCTCGAGCAGTACTTC
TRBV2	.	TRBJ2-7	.	CTSSDLDEQYF	TGTACCAGCAGTGATTTGGACGAGCAGTACTTC
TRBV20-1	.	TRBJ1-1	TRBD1	CSALGQGTEAFF	TGCAGTGCTCTCGGACAGGGCACTGAAGCTTTCTTT
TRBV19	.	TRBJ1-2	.	CASSPGTGLTGGYTF	TGTGCCAGTAGTCCGGGGACGGGGCTCACCGGAGGCTACACCTTC
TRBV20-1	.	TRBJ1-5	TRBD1	CSASEQGGNTDQPQHF	TGCAGTGCTAGTGAACAGGGGGGGAACACTGATCAGCCCCAGCATTTT
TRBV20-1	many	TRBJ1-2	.	CSARDWSNYGYTF	TGCAGTGCTAGAGATTGGTCAAACTATGGCTACACCTTC
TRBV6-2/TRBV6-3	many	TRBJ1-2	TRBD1	CASNNQGDRRIYGYTF	TGTGCCAGCAACAACCAGGGGGACAGGCGGATCTATGGCTACACCTTC
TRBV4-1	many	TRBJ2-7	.	CASSPGESSYEQYF	TGCGCCAGCAGCCCGGGGGAGAGCTCCTACGAGCAGTACTTC
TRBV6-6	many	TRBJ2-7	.	CASSYGGGSDEQYF	TGTGCCAGCAGTTATGGGGGAGGAAGCGACGAGCAGTACTTC
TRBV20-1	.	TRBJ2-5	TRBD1	CSSTGGGETQYF	TGCAGTTCAACAGGGGGCGGCGAGACCCAGTACTTC
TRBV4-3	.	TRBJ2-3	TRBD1	CASSQSPRQGSDTQYF	TGCGCCAGCAGCCAATCTCCGAGACAGGGGTCAGATACGCAGTATTTT
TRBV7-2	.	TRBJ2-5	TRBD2	CASTIGLAGEETQYF	TGTGCCAGCACCATTGGACTAGCGGGAGAAGAGACCCAGTACTTC
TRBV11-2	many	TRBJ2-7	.	CASSLDHQGSEQYF	TGTGCCAGCAGCTTAGATCACCAGGGCTCCGAGCAGTACTTC
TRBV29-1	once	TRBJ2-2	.	CSVDGRGDRELFF	TGCAGCGTTGACGGAAGGGGGGACAGGGAGCTGTTTTTT
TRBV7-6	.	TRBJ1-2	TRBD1	CASSGQGAFQASGYTF	TGTGCCAGCAGTGGACAGGGCGCTTTCCAAGCCTCTGGCTACACCTTC
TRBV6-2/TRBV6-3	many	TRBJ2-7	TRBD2	CASSPTGLASYEQYF	TGTGCCAGCAGCCCTACGGGACTAGCGTCCTACGAGCAGTACTTC
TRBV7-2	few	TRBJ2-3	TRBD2	CASSNIAGTQYF	TGTGCCAGCAGCAATATAGCGGGTACGCAGTATTTT
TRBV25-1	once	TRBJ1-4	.	CASSPWGDKPNEKLFF	TGTGCCAGCAGTCCCTGGGGGGACAAGCCTAATGAAAAACTGTTTTTT
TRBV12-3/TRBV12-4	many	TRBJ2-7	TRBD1	CARQGVYEQYF	TGTGCCAGACAGGGGGTCTACGAGCAGTACTTC
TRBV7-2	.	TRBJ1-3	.	CASSPRLGDTIYF	TGTGCCAGCAGCCCTCGGTTAGGCGACACCATATATTTT